The source of this T cell receptor (beta chain) is a study of blood T cell repertoires in COVID-19. Study-level information: PBMCs, B-cell-depleted T cells, or T cells were the source of the cDNA or gDNA that made up the material.

Original methodology: Reference gene primer amplification in the assay estimated nucleated cell counts. The protocol was immunoSEQ multiplex PCR, while the TCRdb copy is restricted to in-frame clones and leaves out a portion. V and J calls and clone size come straight from that table; D and trimming were deduced from the DNA. The data show about 87,000 clones, over 75% seen once. This CDR3 spans 15 amino acids. Germline CDR1 SEHNR, CDR2 FQNEAQ (reference sequence). Trimming at V came to 1 base and at J to 5 bases, leaving 3 bases not matched to a gene. The clonotype originates from a woman in her seventies with acute or convalescent COVID-19. The chain couples TRBV7-9 to TRBJ1-4, with 8 bases lining up with TRBD1. Specimen: peripheral blood. The chain's CDR3 is CASSLVTGGNEKLFF. The CDR3 DNA reads TGTGCCAGCAGCTTAGTAACAGGGGGAAATGAAAAACTGTTTTTT.